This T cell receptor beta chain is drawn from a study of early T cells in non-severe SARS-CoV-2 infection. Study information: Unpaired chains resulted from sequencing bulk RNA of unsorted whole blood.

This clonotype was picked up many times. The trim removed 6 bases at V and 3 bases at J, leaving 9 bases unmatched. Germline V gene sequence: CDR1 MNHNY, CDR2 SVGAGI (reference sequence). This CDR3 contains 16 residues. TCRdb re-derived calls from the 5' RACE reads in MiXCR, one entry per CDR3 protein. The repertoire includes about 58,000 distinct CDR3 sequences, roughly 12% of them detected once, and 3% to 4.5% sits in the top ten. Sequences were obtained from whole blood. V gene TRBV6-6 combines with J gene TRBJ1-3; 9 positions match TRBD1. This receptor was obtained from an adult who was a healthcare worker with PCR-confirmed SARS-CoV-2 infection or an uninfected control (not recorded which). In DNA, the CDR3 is TGTGCCAGCAGAGCCACAGGGGGCGCGGATGGAAACACCATATATTTT. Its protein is CASRATGGADGNTIYF.